The 27 T cell receptor beta chains below come from one sample, sequenced in a study of CD8 T cells in ankylosing spondylitis. TCRdb re-analysed the 5' RACE reads in MiXCR, keeping a single row per CDR3 protein. The table records about 240,000 distinct CDR3 sequences, around 9.2% of them present only once. The sample consisted of blood, either unsorted or a sorted T cell fraction (not recorded which). Receptors were obtained from a male donor with ankylosing spondylitis or in good health (not recorded which).

This clonotype was seen repeatedly, ten times or more. The rearrangement links TRBV24-1 to TRBJ1-5; D is possibly TRBD1 (5 bases). From germline, CDR1 is KGHDR and CDR2 SFDVKD. CDR3 length equals 16 residues. Trimming left V 9 bases short and J 4 bases short, with 21 bases between. The CDR3 nucleotides are TGTGCCACCGGCTCAGGATTGAAGGGACCGAATCAGCCCCAGCATTTT. This translates into CATGSGLKGPNQPQHF.

This clonotype has at least ten counts. As DNA, the CDR3 is TGTGCCAGCAGACCCAGTGAGGCGAACAGGCAAGTTGGGGGACCCTGGAAATACGAGCAGTACTTC. Its translation: CASRPSEANRQVGGPWKYEQYF. The chain recombines TRBV7-9 with TRBJ2-7; TRBD1 or TRBD2 may be the D gene (5 bases each). V was trimmed by 6 bases and J by 4 bases, leaving 40 bases between them. This CDR3 has 22 amino acids. Per germline, CDR1 SEHNR and CDR2 FQNEAQ (reference sequence).

This clonotype was observed many times. The genes are TRBV19 and TRBJ1-1; possibly TRBD1 for D (5 bases). This CDR3 is built from 15 residues. CDR1 LNHDA and CDR2 SQIVND come from the germline V gene (reference sequence). V gave up 7 bases and J gave up 1 base, with 16 bases separating them. The CDR3 sequence: CASTRGGARNTEAFF. The CDR3 nucleotides read TGTGCCAGTACGAGGGGCGGGGCTCGGAACACTGAAGCTTTCTTT.

This clonotype was counted many times. V usage is TRBV5-1 and J usage is TRBJ2-7; D is perhaps TRBD1 (6 bases). Germline V gene lookup returns CDR1 SGHRS and CDR2 YFSETQ. The CDR3 runs to 13 residues. V lost 3 bases to trimming and J lost 4 bases, with 11 bases between them. DNA for the CDR3: TGCGCCAGCAGCTGGGATCAGGGGTACGAGCAGTACTTC. Protein: CASSWDQGYEQYF.

This clonotype appeared many times. The chain is built from TRBV7-9 and TRBJ2-2; no firm D call. The germline V and J ends were trimmed by 5 bases and 2 bases, with 3 bases remaining between them. The germline CDR1 and CDR2 sequences are SEHNR and FQNEAQ (reference sequence). This CDR3 has 12 amino acids. CDR3 bases: TGTGCCAGCAGCCTTAACACCGGGGAGCTGTTTTTT. As protein: CASSLNTGELFF.

This clonotype was recorded at least ten times. The chain carries TRBV7-9 and TRBJ1-2; D unresolved. V was cut by 0 bases and J by 3 bases, with 5 bases left in between. Germline V gene lookup returns CDR1 SEHNR and CDR2 FQNEAQ (reference sequence). The CDR3 spans 13 residues. The DNA of the CDR3 is TGTGCCAGCAGCTTAGCGGCAGACTATGGCTACACCTTC. It codes for CASSLAADYGYTF.

The sample holds many counts of this clonotype. The CDR3 loop reads CSAPGLAGEQYF. The DNA of the CDR3 is TGCAGTGCCCCTGGACTAGCGGGAGAGCAGTACTTC. This chain uses TRBV20-1 with TRBJ2-7; TRBD2 aligns across 12 bases. CDR1 DFQATT and CDR2 SNEGSKA come from the germline V gene (reference sequence). With V trimmed by 6 bases and J by 7 bases, 4 bases remained unmatched. The CDR3 loop spans 12 amino acids.

This clonotype has ten or more counts. The V and J genes are TRBV7-2 and TRBJ2-2; D assignment may be TRBD1 or TRBD2 (6 bases each). V lost 3 bases to trimming and J lost 1 base, with 9 bases between them. Germline V gene data show CDR1 as SGHTA and CDR2 as FQGNSA. The CDR3 length is 15 residues. In DNA form, the CDR3 reads TGTGCCAGCAGCTTCCGGGGGCTGAACACCGGGGAGCTGTTTTTT. Protein: CASSFRGLNTGELFF.

This clonotype was counted many times. The V call is TRBV6-2 or TRBV6-3, the J call TRBJ1-1; TRBD1 might be the D (5 bases). V was pared by 2 bases and J by 2 bases, with 9 bases between. Germline CDR1 reads MNHEY; CDR2 reads SVGEGT. This CDR3 spans 14 amino acids. CDR3 sequence (DNA): TGTGCCAGCAGTTACCCCCAGGGTAACACTGAAGCTTTCTTT. Its protein product is CASSYPQGNTEAFF.

There are a few counts of this clonotype. The chain links TRBV3-1 to TRBJ1-1, with a tentative D call TRBD1 (6 bases). With 4 bases removed from V and 2 bases from J, the gap between germline ends came to 11 bases. Per germline, CDR1 LGHDT and CDR2 YNNKEL (reference sequence). The CDR3 runs 14 residues. CDR3 bases: TGTGCCAGCAGCCCCGGACAGCACAACACTGAAGCTTTCTTT. Its translation: CASSPGQHNTEAFF.

This clonotype was seen more than once but under ten times. The chain combines TRBV3-1 with TRBJ1-3; 7 bases line up with TRBD1. The CDR3 contains 16 residues. Germline V gives CDR1 LGHDT, CDR2 YNNKEL (reference sequence). V lost 4 bases to trimming and J lost 4 bases; unmatched junction nucleotides: 10. CDR3 nucleotide sequence: TGTGCCAGCAGCCTGCAGGGGGTGGTGAGAGGAAACACCATATATTTT. It codes for CASSLQGVVRGNTIYF.

This clonotype was seen repeatedly, ten times or more. The chain employs TRBV20-1 and TRBJ2-1; D remains ambiguous. Germline V gene lookup returns CDR1 DFQATT and CDR2 SNEGSKA (reference sequence). The CDR3 extends over 12 amino acids. With 6 bases removed from V and 6 bases from J, the gap between germline ends came to 12 bases. The CDR3 loop is CSAPVGFNEQFF. CDR3 bases: TGCAGTGCCCCGGTGGGCTTCAATGAGCAGTTCTTC.

This clonotype was seen only a few times. V and J are TRBV7-3 and TRBJ2-1; 15 bases match TRBD2. V lost 4 bases and J lost 8; bases outside the gene matches: 6. The CDR3 has 16 residues. Germline V gene lookup returns CDR1 SGHTA and CDR2 FQGTGA. The CDR3 region has the DNA TGTGCCAGCAGCTCACCCGGGACTAGCGGGGGGTATGAGCAGTTCTTC. It translates to CASSSPGTSGGYEQFF.

The V and J genes are TRBV5-1 and TRBJ2-3; perhaps TRBD1 as D (5 bases). Germline V lookup: CDR1 SGHRS, CDR2 YFSETQ. Trimming removed 7 bases from V and 2 bases from J, with 14 bases in between. This CDR3 spans 14 amino acids. This CDR3 reads CASASDRNTDTQYF. In DNA form, the CDR3 reads TGCGCCAGCGCCTCAGACAGAAACACAGATACGCAGTATTTT.

At least ten counts were recorded for this clonotype. This chain connects TRBV7-9 to TRBJ2-7, with unresolved D. Germline lookup yields CDR1 SEHNR and CDR2 FQNEAQ (reference sequence). The V end was cut by 1 base, the J end by 0 bases, with 7 bases between. The CDR3 runs 14 residues. The CDR3 region has the DNA TGTGCCAGCAGCTTAGACGGATTCTCCTACGAGCAGTACTTC. Protein: CASSLDGFSYEQYF.

This clonotype has ten or more counts. The chain joins TRBV7-9 to TRBJ1-1; 7 bases line up with TRBD1. V lost 5 bases to trimming and J lost 1 base; unmatched junction nucleotides: 10. This CDR3 spans 16 amino acids. Germline CDR1 is SEHNR and CDR2 is FQNEAQ (reference sequence). CDR3 region: CASSLYRGAANTEAFF. The CDR3 DNA is TGTGCCAGCAGCCTCTACAGGGGAGCGGCGAACACTGAAGCTTTCTTT.

The J gene is TRBJ2-2, the V gene TRBV18; D is undetermined. The CDR3 sequence is 14 residues long. V lost 2 bases to trimming and J lost 7 bases, with 11 bases between them. Germline V lookup: CDR1 KGHSH, CDR2 LQKENI. Here the CDR3 reads CASSPILQGGELFF. CDR3 DNA sequence: TGTGCCAGCTCACCAATACTCCAAGGCGGGGAGCTGTTTTTT.

The chain links TRBV29-1 to TRBJ2-3; 8 bases agree with TRBD2. In germline, CDR1 is SQVTM, CDR2 ANQGSEA. The V segment lost 6 bases and the J segment 5 bases; nucleotides outside the gene matches: 4. The CDR3 spans 12 residues. The CDR3 DNA reads TGCAGCGTAGACCTAGCGGGAGATACGCAGTATTTT. This encodes CSVDLAGDTQYF.

J is TRBJ1-1 and V is TRBV12-3 or TRBV12-4; D gene uncertain. The V and J ends lost 3 bases and 11 bases respectively, with 16 bases between them. This CDR3 is 13 amino acids long. The CDR3 coding sequence is TGTGCCAGCAGTTTTTCGGCGGCCAAGTCGGCTTTCTTT. Translating it yields CASSFSAAKSAFF.

There are a few counts of this clonotype. CDR3 in DNA: TGTGCCAGCAGCTCTAGCGGGGTAAGCTCCTACGAGCAGTACTTC. Its protein product is CASSSSGVSSYEQYF. V is TRBV7-2 and J is TRBJ2-7; TRBD2 agrees at 9 bases. With V trimmed by 4 bases and J by 0 bases, 4 bases remained unmatched. The CDR3 is 15 amino acids. The germline V gene has CDR1 SGHTA and CDR2 FQGNSA. Full variable domain (missing parts from reference TRBV7-2 and TRBJ2-7): GAGVSQSPSNKVTEKGKDVELRCDPISGHTALYWYRQSLGQGLEFLIYFQGNSAPDKSGLPSDRFSAERTGGSVSTLTIQRTQQEDSAVYLCASSSSGVSSYEQYFGPGTRLTVT.

This clonotype was counted many times. This rearrangement joins TRBV3-1 to TRBJ2-7; D gene unclear. V lost 0 bases and J lost 4, with 7 bases in between. Germline V gene lookup returns CDR1 LGHDT and CDR2 YNNKEL (reference sequence). The CDR3 runs to 13 residues. DNA of the CDR3: TGTGCCAGCAGCCAAGATGGCAGGTACGAGCAGTACTTC. Residues: CASSQDGRYEQYF.

This clonotype has only a few counts. V is TRBV5-1 and J is TRBJ2-5; tentatively, D is TRBD2 (6 bases). Germline values: CDR1 SGHRS, CDR2 YFSETQ. The V end was cut by 1 base, the J end by 2 bases, with 9 bases between. The length of the CDR3 is 14 residues. CDR3 protein: CASSLIGRQETQYF. The CDR3 DNA reads TGCGCCAGCAGCTTGATCGGGAGACAAGAGACCCAGTACTTC.

At least ten counts were recorded for this clonotype. This chain joins TRBV9 and TRBJ2-1, with 11 positions matching TRBD2. The CDR3 is made up of 15 amino acids. Germline assignment: CDR1 SGDLS and CDR2 YYNGEE. Germline trimming cut 6 bases from V and 3 bases from J; bases unmatched to any gene: 5. This chain's CDR3 is CASNPGTSGYNEQFF. The CDR3 coding sequence is TGTGCCAGCAACCCCGGGACTAGCGGCTACAATGAGCAGTTCTTC.

This clonotype was seen many times. V gene TRBV7-9 combines with J gene TRBJ1-4; D gene ambiguous. V lost 1 base and J 6 bases, leaving 15 bases between the germline ends. CDR3 length equals 16 residues. Germline loops: CDR1 SEHNR, CDR2 FQNEAQ (reference sequence). The CDR3 DNA follows: TGTGCCAGCAGCTTAGAATATTCTCTTATTGATGAAAAACTGTTTTTT. This gives the protein CASSLEYSLIDEKLFF.

This clonotype was counted ten times or more. The chain joins TRBV12-3 or TRBV12-4 to TRBJ2-1; 14 bases align to TRBD2. The CDR3 loop spans 17 amino acids. V lost 3 bases, J lost 0 bases, and 1 base stayed unmatched. DNA for the CDR3: TGTGCCAGCAGTTTGGGGACTAGCGGGGGCTCCTACAATGAGCAGTTCTTC. It encodes CASSLGTSGGSYNEQFF.

This clonotype was seen ten or more times. The DNA is omitted, as the CDR3 cannot be located on it reliably, and the CDR3 follows TCRdb's listing. This chain uses TRBV7-3 with TRBJ2-5. The CDR3 is 13 amino acids long, termini counted. Germline assignment: CDR1 SGHTA and CDR2 FQGTGA. CDR3 protein: CASSSFFGETQYF.

The CDR3 sequence: CASSFLRGHEQFF. CDR3 coding DNA: TGTGCCAGCAGTTTTTTGCGGGGCCATGAGCAGTTCTTC. The V and J genes are TRBV28 and TRBJ2-1, with D possibly being TRBD2 (6 bases). The germline CDR1 and CDR2 sequences are MDHEN and SYDVKM. V was cut by 3 bases and J by 8 bases, with 11 bases left in between. This CDR3 contains 13 residues.